A selection of T cell receptor beta chains follows, all from one sample in a study of T-cell memory formation after mild COVID-19. Using its own MiXCR run on the 5' RACE reads, TCRdb lists one record per CDR3 protein. Here the sample spans about 240,000 distinct CDR3 sequences, approximately 9% being singletons. The sequenced sample was PBMCs or a T cell subset sorted from them (not recorded which). Receptor source: a man younger than 30 who had mild COVID-19 (a few samples of this study predate the infection). Cell type and time point are not known. CDR3s include the opening cysteine and the closing phenylalanine or tryptophan. A D gene is named only where the DNA matches it firmly. Size tells how often a clone was seen (once, few, many) or the class of an expanded clone, and some rows leave it out.

j_gene	d_gene	abundance	v_gene	len	CDR3nt	CDR3aa
TRBJ2-5	TRBD1	NA	TRBV30	15	TGTGCCTGGAGGGAGACAGGGGCTATGGTGGAGACCCAGTACTTC	CAWRETGAMVETQYF
TRBJ2-7	NA	few	TRBV19	14	TGTGCCAGTAGTATGGTTGTGCGCTCCTACGAGCAGTACTTC	CASSMVVRSYEQYF
TRBJ1-1	NA	few	TRBV5-1	15	TGCGCCAGCAGCCCCGTACAGGAGTTGAACACTGAAGCTTTCTTT	CASSPVQELNTEAFF
TRBJ1-3	NA	many	TRBV7-9	15	TGTGCCAGCAGCTTAGTTGGGATCCCTGGAAACACCATATATTTT	CASSLVGIPGNTIYF
TRBJ2-3	TRBD1	NA	TRBV6-2/TRBV6-3	13	TGTGCCAGCAACACAGGGGGAGCAGATACGCAGTATTTT	CASNTGGADTQYF
TRBJ2-1	TRBD1	NA	TRBV20-1	13	TGCAGTGCTGCCCACAGGGGGTACAATGAGCAGTTCTTC	CSAAHRGYNEQFF
TRBJ2-2	NA	few	TRBV6-5	14	TGTGCCAGCAAAGGTTTTTCGGGTTACGGGGAGCTGTTTTTT	CASKGFSGYGELFF
TRBJ1-2	NA	NA	TRBV3-1	17	TGTGCCAGCAGCCAAGATCCCCTGGCAGGGGCGGTCTATGGCTACACCTTC	CASSQDPLAGAVYGYTF
TRBJ2-5	TRBD2	few	TRBV5-1	13	TGCGCCAGCAGCCCATTTAGCGGGGAGACCCAGTACTTC	CASSPFSGETQYF
TRBJ2-3	TRBD2	few	TRBV7-2	15	TGTGCCAGCAGCCTCAGACTAGCGGACACAGATACGCAGTATTTT	CASSLRLADTDTQYF
TRBJ1-4	NA	NA	TRBV9	13	TGTGCCAGCAGCGTAGTTGGAGAATGCAAACTGTTTTTT	CASSVVGECKLFF
TRBJ2-1	NA	NA	TRBV6-1	14	TGTGCCAGCGGGAAGGGTCTCTCCTACAATGAGCAGTTCTTC	CASGKGLSYNEQFF
TRBJ2-1	TRBD2	NA	TRBV9	16	TGTGCCAGCAGCGTAGTTACGAGCGGGGGCTACAATGAGCAGTTCTTC	CASSVVTSGGYNEQFF
TRBJ1-6	NA	NA	TRBV19	14	TGTGCCAGTAGTATCGCCGGTCAGGGGACACCCCTCCACTTT	CASSIAGQGTPLHF
TRBJ2-1	TRBD2	NA	TRBV7-2	18	TGTGCCAGCAGCTTAGTTTTAGCGGGGGGGCAAAATTACGACGAGCAGTTCTTC	CASSLVLAGGQNYDEQFF
TRBJ2-5	NA	many	TRBV7-6	13	TGTGCCAGCAGCATGGGACGGCAAGAGACCCAGTACTTC	CASSMGRQETQYF
TRBJ2-3	TRBD2	NA	TRBV5-5	15	TGTGCCAGCAGCCGGGCGGGGGTAAACACAGATACGCAGTATTTT	CASSRAGVNTDTQYF
TRBJ2-3	TRBD2	NA	TRBV10-3	15	TGTGCCATCAGTGGGGCTAGCGGGGGCACAGATACGCAGTATTTT	CAISGASGGTDTQYF
TRBJ1-2	NA	NA	TRBV4-1	17	TGCGCCAGCAGCCAAGATGCCGGGGGAGGGAGTAACTATGGCTACACCTTC	CASSQDAGGGSNYGYTF
TRBJ1-2	NA	NA	TRBV10-3	14	TGTGCCATCAGTGACTGGTCGTCCACGAATGGCTACACCTTC	CAISDWSSTNGYTF
TRBJ2-3	TRBD2	NA	TRBV7-2	20	TGTGCCAGCAGCTTACTCAGGCTAGCGGGGTCACGGCGGGGCACAGATACGCAGTATTTT	CASSLLRLAGSRRGTDTQYF
TRBJ1-1	NA	few	TRBV11-2	12	TGTGCCAGCAGAAATTCCGGGACGCAGGCTTTCTTT	CASRNSGTQAFF
TRBJ1-6	NA	NA	TRBV3-1	13	TGTGCCAGCAGCCAACGACAGCGTTCACCCCTCCACTTT	CASSQRQRSPLHF
TRBJ1-6	TRBD1	few	TRBV6-5	14	TGTGCCAGCAGTTGGGACAGGGGGATTCGGCCCCTCCACTTT	CASSWDRGIRPLHF
TRBJ2-5	TRBD2	NA	TRBV5-1	16	TGCGCCAGCAGCTTGGGAGCGGGGGGTGCTCAAGAGACCCAGTACTTC	CASSLGAGGAQETQYF
TRBJ1-3	NA	NA	TRBV3-1	13	TGTGCCAGCAGATCGGGACTTAGGAACACCATATATTTT	CASRSGLRNTIYF
TRBJ2-7	NA	many	TRBV5-5	14	TGTGCCAGCAGCACACGAAGCGTCTCCTACGAGCAGTACTTC	CASSTRSVSYEQYF
TRBJ2-1	TRBD1	NA	TRBV24-1	16	TGTGCCACCAGTGATGAACGGACAGGGCTGATAAATGAGCAGTTCTTC	CATSDERTGLINEQFF